A selection of T cell receptor beta chains follows, all from one sample in a study of blood T cell repertoires in COVID-19. Data came from immunoSEQ multiplex PCR; TCRdb stores just in-frame clones and leaves some out. The table has fewer than 300,000 clones, about 90% seen once. Sequencing used peripheral blood. Source of these receptors: a person aged 18 to 29 with COVID-19, enrolled during active disease. Each CDR3 is given with its conserved first and last residue. The order of the fields is J gene, clone size, V gene, D gene, CDR3 protein, CDR3 DNA. D genes are given only for firm matches. For some rows the clone size is stated as once, few or many, or as a class when expanded; others skip it.

>TRBJ2-3|NA|TRBV12-5|NA
CASGLGSRGTDTQYF
TGTGCTAGTGGTTTGGGATCCAGGGGCACAGATACGCAGTATTTT
>TRBJ2-7|once|TRBV10-3|NA
CAISEGTDSYEQYF
TGTGCCATCAGTGAGGGGACTGACTCCTACGAGCAGTACTTC
>TRBJ2-1|NA|TRBV7-2|TRBD2
CASSSNAPGLAGSNEQFF
TGTGCCAGCAGCTCGAACGCGCCTGGACTAGCGGGATCTAATGAGCAGTTCTTC
>TRBJ2-3|NA|TRBV10-3|TRBD2
CAIRVPTSSGRAGWSDTQYF
TGTGCCATCAGAGTCCCCACTTCTAGCGGGAGGGCCGGGTGGTCGGATACGCAGTATTTT
>TRBJ2-7|NA|TRBV27|TRBD2
CASSSLLAGPHEQYF
TGTGCCAGCAGTTCCCTACTAGCGGGACCCCACGAGCAGTACTTC
>TRBJ2-7|NA|TRBV4-1|TRBD2
CASSQGLAGGPRRHEQYF
TGCGCCAGCAGCCAAGGACTAGCGGGAGGCCCACGAAGACACGAGCAGTACTTC
>TRBJ1-1|NA|TRBV29-1|NA
CSVFGGSAEAFF
TGCAGCGTTTTTGGGGGGAGCGCTGAAGCTTTCTTT
>TRBJ2-2|NA|TRBV9|TRBD2
CASSVAAGLAVNTGELFF
TGTGCCAGCAGCGTAGCCGCGGGACTAGCGGTTAACACCGGGGAGCTGTTTTTT
>TRBJ1-1|once|TRBV10-3|NA
CAIKDPDSYTEAFF
TGTGCCATCAAAGACCCCGACAGCTACACTGAAGCTTTCTTT
>TRBJ1-2|NA|TRBV6-6|TRBD1
CASSYPGQGNYGYTF
TGTGCCAGCAGTTACCCGGGACAGGGGAACTATGGCTACACCTTC
>TRBJ1-5|NA|TRBV12-3/TRBV12-4|NA
CASSLAAQPQHF
TGTGCCAGCAGTTTGGCGGCTCAGCCCCAGCATTTT
>TRBJ2-5|NA|TRBV5-1|NA
CASSLAGTSQETQYF
TGCGCCAGCAGCTTGGCCGGGACTTCCCAAGAGACCCAGTACTTC
>TRBJ2-7|NA|TRBV10-3|NA
CAIVGGPGGEQYF
TGTGCCATCGTAGGAGGACCAGGTGGCGAGCAGTACTTC
>TRBJ2-7|NA|TRBV4-1|TRBD2
CASSQGTSGSFYEQYF
TGCGCCAGCAGCCAGGGCACTAGCGGGAGCTTTTACGAGCAGTACTTC
>TRBJ1-2|NA|TRBV24-1|NA
CATSKQGFNYGYTF
TGTGCCACCAGTAAACAGGGATTTAACTATGGCTACACCTTC
>TRBJ1-2|NA|TRBV28|NA
CASSFREHYGYTF
TGTGCCAGCAGTTTTCGGGAGCACTATGGCTACACCTTC
>TRBJ2-7|once|TRBV19|TRBD2
CASSKAGGAYEQYF
TGTGCCAGTAGTAAAGCGGGAGGCGCCTACGAGCAGTACTTC
>TRBJ2-7|few|TRBV5-6|NA
CASSLGTYEQYF
TGTGCCAGCAGCTTGGGTACATACGAGCAGTACTTC
>TRBJ2-4|NA|TRBV2|TRBD1
CASRLLRTGANIQYF
TGTGCCAGCCGTTTGCTCAGGACAGGGGCAAACATTCAGTACTTC
>TRBJ1-5|NA|TRBV13|NA
CASSRRGEPNQPQHF
TGTGCCAGCAGCCGTCGGGGGGAACCGAATCAGCCCCAGCATTTT
>TRBJ2-1|NA|TRBV5-4|TRBD1
CASSLGTVQGAFDEQFF
TGTGCCAGCAGCTTGGGGACCGTGCAGGGGGCCTTTGATGAGCAGTTCTTC
>TRBJ2-7|once|TRBV5-1|TRBD2
CASSAGLSEQYF
TGCGCCAGCAGCGCGGGACTATCCGAGCAGTACTTC
>TRBJ2-3|NA|TRBV3-1/TRBV3-2|TRBD2
CASESRREQDTQYF
TGTGCCAGCGAATCGCGGCGGGAGCAAGATACGCAGTATTTT
>TRBJ2-1|NA|TRBV4-1|TRBD2
CASSPLTGTSSYNEQFF
TGCGCCAGCAGCCCCTTGACCGGGACTAGCTCCTACAATGAGCAGTTCTTC
>TRBJ1-5|NA|TRBV19|NA
CAAQAIDNQPQHF
TGTGCGGCACAGGCTATAGACAATCAGCCCCAGCATTTT
>TRBJ2-5|NA|TRBV24-1|TRBD1
CATSDPYTGGETQYF
TGTGCCACCAGTGACCCTTATACAGGGGGTGAGACCCAGTACTTC
>TRBJ2-7|NA|TRBV3-1/TRBV3-2|NA
CASRGGGAEQYF
TGTGCCAGCAGGGGAGGGGGGGCCGAGCAGTACTTC
>TRBJ2-1|NA|TRBV6-4|NA
CASSSSSESSYNEQFF
TGTGCCAGCAGCTCTTCTAGCGAGAGCTCCTACAATGAGCAGTTCTTC
>TRBJ1-2|NA|TRBV19|TRBD1
CASSIGTVRYGYTF
TGTGCCAGTAGTATTGGGACAGTTCGCTATGGCTACACCTTC
>TRBJ2-7|NA|TRBV9|TRBD2
CASSEGLGYEQYF
TGTGCCAGCAGCGAGGGACTAGGCTACGAGCAGTACTTC
>TRBJ1-5|NA|TRBV28|NA
CASSSKGGPRTLGNQPQHF
TGTGCCAGCTCCTCCAAGGGAGGGCCCCGAACTTTGGGCAATCAGCCCCAGCATTTT
>TRBJ2-5|NA|TRBV5-4|NA
CASSLDRTSAETQYF
TGTGCCAGCAGCTTGGACAGGACGAGCGCGGAGACCCAGTACTTC
>TRBJ2-7|once|TRBV5-1|TRBD1
CASSLGQGASYEQYF
TGCGCCAGCAGCTTGGGGCAGGGGGCATCCTACGAGCAGTACTTC
>TRBJ1-2|NA|TRBV28|NA
CASSLAAEVTYGYTF
TGTGCCAGCAGTTTAGCGGCGGAAGTCACTTATGGCTACACCTTC
>TRBJ2-2|NA|TRBV5-4|NA
CASSSTYTGELFF
TGTGCCAGCAGCTCGACTTACACCGGGGAGCTGTTTTTT
>TRBJ2-7|NA|TRBV5-4|NA
CASSWLGRSGEQYF
TGTGCCAGCAGCTGGTTGGGGAGATCGGGAGAGCAGTACTTC
>TRBJ2-7|NA|TRBV24-1|TRBD1
CATSDRGQGGDEQYF
TGTGCCACCAGTGACCGGGGACAGGGCGGGGACGAGCAGTACTTC
>TRBJ2-1|NA|TRBV11-2|TRBD2
CASSLGLAGLGYYNEQFF
TGTGCCAGCAGCCTTGGACTAGCGGGGTTGGGTTACTACAATGAGCAGTTCTTC
>TRBJ2-7|few|TRBV4-2|TRBD2
CASSAGLAAAYEQYF
TGTGCCAGCAGCGCGGGACTAGCGGCCGCCTACGAGCAGTACTTC
>TRBJ2-7|NA|TRBV29-1|NA
CSVVRQGTTYEQYF
TGCAGCGTTGTCAGGCAGGGTACGACCTACGAGCAGTACTTC
>TRBJ1-2|NA|TRBV4-1|NA
CASSQFPVSQTGGYTF
TGCGCCAGCAGCCAATTCCCAGTCTCACAAACGGGGGGCTACACCTTC
>TRBJ2-7|NA|TRBV19|NA
CASSPRLYEQYF
TGTGCCAGTAGTCCCAGACTCTACGAGCAGTACTTC
>TRBJ2-1|NA|TRBV29-1|NA
CSGTTSGGEQFF
TGCAGCGGGACTACCTCGGGTGGGGAGCAGTTCTTC
>TRBJ1-5|once|TRBV2|NA
CASSPGAYNQPQHF
TGTGCCAGCAGTCCAGGGGCCTATAATCAGCCCCAGCATTTT
>TRBJ2-1|NA|TRBV9|NA
CASSADFTSYNEQFF
TGTGCCAGCAGCGCGGACTTTACCTCCTACAATGAGCAGTTCTTC
>TRBJ2-2|NA|TRBV9|TRBD2
CASSAGLGVGELFF
TGTGCCAGCAGCGCAGGACTAGGTGTCGGGGAGCTGTTTTTT